The clone carrying this T cell receptor (beta chain) was picked up a small number of times. Its antigen is as yet unknown. These data belong to a study of response to subunit inactivated influenza vaccine. Via MiXCR, TCRdb re-called the RT-PCR reads, giving one row per CDR3 protein. This table holds over 650,000 distinct CDR3 sequences, less than 20% found once. Trimming left V 5 bases short and J 11 bases short, with 10 bases between. From germline, CDR1 is SGHTA and CDR2 FQGNSA. This CDR3 is built from 11 residues. Study outcomes and limitations: Few additional T cells are recruited per seasonal influenza vaccination, authors suggested.

V gene TRBV7-2 combines with J gene TRBJ2-4, with D possibly matching TRBD1 (6 bases). The sequencing here drew on PBMCs from blood, taken roughly 5 days after vaccination. This TCR was sampled from a man between 45 and 60 years old who received an inactivated influenza vaccine. The DNA for the CDR3 is TGTGCCAGCAGCCAGGGGCGGGTTCAGTACTTC. This translates into CASSQGRVQYF.